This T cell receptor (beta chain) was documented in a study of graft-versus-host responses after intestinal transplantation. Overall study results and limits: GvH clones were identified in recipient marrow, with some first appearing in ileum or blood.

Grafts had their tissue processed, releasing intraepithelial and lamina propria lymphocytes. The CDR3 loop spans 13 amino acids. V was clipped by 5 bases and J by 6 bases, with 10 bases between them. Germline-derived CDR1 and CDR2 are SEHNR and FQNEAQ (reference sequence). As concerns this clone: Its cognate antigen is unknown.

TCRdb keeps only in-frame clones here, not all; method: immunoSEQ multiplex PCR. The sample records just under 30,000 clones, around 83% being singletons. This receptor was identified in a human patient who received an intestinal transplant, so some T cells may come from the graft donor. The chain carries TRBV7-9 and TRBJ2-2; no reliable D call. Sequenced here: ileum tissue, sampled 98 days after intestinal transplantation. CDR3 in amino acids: CASSGDMAGELFF. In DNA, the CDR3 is TGTGCCAGCAGCGGAGATATGGCCGGGGAGCTGTTTTTT.